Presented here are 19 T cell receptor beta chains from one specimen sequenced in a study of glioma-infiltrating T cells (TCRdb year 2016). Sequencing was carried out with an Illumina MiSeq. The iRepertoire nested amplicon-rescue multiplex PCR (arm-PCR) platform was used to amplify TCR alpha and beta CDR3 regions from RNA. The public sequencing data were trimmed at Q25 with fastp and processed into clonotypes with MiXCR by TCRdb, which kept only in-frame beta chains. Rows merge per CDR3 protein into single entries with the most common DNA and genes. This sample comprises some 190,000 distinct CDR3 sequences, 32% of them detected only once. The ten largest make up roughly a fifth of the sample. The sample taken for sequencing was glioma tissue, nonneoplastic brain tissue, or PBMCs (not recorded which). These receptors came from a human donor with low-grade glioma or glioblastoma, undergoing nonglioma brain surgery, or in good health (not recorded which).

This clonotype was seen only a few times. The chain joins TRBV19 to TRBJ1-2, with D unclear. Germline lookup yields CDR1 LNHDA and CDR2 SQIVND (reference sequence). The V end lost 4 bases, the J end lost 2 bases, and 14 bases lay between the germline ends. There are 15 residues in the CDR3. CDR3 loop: CASSTTRATNYGYTF. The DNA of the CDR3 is TGTGCCAGTAGTACGACACGAGCTACCAACTATGGCTACACCTTC.

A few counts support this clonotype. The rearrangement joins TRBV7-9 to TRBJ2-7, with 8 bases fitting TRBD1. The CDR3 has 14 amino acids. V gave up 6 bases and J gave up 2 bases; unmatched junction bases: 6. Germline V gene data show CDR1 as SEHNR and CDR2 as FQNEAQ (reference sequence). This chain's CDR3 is CASSQTGGAYEQYF. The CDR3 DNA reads TGTGCCAGCAGTCAAACAGGGGGTGCCTACGAGCAGTACTTC.

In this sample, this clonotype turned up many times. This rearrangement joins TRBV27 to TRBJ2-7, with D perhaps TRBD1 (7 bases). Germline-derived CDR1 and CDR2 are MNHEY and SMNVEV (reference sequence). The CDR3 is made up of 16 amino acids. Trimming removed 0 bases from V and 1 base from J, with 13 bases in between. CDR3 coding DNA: TGTGCCAGCAGTTTATCTAGGGCAGGGGGGTCCTACGAGCAGTACTTC. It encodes CASSLSRAGGSYEQYF.

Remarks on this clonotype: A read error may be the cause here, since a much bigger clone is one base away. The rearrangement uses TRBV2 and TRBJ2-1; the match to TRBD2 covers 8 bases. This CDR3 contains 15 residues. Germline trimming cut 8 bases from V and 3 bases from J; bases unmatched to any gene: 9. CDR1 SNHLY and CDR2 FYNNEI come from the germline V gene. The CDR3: CASSLSGDYYNEQFF. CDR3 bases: TGTGCCAGCTCGCTTAGCGGGGACTACTACAATGAGCAGTTCTTC.

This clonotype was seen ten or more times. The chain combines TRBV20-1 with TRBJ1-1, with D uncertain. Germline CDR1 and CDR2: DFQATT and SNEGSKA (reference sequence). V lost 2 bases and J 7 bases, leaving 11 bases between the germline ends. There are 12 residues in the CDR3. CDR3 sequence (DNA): TGCAGTGCTAGAAGGCAGAGCAATGAAGCTTTCTTT. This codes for CSARRQSNEAFF.

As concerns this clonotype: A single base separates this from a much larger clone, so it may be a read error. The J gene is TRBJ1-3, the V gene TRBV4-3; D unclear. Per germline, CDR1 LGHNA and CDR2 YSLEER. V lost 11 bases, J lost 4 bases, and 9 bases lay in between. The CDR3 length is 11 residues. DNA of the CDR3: TGCGCCCGCTCGCCGGGAAACACCATATATTTT. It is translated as CARSPGNTIYF.

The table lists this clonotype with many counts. CDR3 nucleotide sequence: TGTGCCATCAATTTCGGGGATGGTGTAAATGAGCAGTTCTTC. Protein sequence: CAINFGDGVNEQFF. The chain has TRBV10-3 and TRBJ2-1, with a tentative D call TRBD2 (5 bases). V was pared by 7 bases and J by 7 bases, with 17 bases between. CDR3 size: 14 residues. CDR1 is ENHRY and CDR2 is SYGVKD in the germline V gene.

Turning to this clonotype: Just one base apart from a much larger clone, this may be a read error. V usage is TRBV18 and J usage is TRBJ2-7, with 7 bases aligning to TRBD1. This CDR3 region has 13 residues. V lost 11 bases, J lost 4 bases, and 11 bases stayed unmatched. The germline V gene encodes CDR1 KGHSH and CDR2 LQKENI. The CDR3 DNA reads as TGTGCCCCCAGACAGGGTCTGGTTTACGAGCAGTACTTC. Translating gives CAPRQGLVYEQYF.

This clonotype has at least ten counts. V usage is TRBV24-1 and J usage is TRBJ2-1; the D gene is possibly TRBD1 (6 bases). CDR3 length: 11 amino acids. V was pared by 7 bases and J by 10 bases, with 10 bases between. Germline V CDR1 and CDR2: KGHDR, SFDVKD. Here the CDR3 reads CATRAGTEQFF. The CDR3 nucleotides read TGTGCCACCAGAGCCGGGACAGAGCAGTTCTTC.

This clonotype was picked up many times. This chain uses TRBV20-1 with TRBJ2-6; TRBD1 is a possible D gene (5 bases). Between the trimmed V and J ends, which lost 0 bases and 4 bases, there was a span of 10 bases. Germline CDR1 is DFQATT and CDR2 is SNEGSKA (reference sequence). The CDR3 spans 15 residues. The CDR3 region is CSAREGARGANVLTF. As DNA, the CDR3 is TGCAGTGCTAGAGAAGGGGCGCGAGGGGCCAACGTCCTGACTTTC.

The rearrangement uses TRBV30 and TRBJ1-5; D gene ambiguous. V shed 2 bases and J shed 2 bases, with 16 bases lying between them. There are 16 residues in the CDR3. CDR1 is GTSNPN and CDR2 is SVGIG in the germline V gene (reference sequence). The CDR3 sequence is CAWSTRSFWGNQPQHF. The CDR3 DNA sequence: TGTGCCTGGAGTACTAGATCGTTCTGGGGCAATCAGCCCCAGCATTTT.

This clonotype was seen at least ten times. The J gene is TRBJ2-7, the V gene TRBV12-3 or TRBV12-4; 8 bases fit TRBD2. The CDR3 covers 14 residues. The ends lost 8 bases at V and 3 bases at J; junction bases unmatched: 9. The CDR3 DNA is TGTGCCAGCCTTCGAGCGGGAGTGGACTACGAGCAGTACTTC. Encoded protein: CASLRAGVDYEQYF.

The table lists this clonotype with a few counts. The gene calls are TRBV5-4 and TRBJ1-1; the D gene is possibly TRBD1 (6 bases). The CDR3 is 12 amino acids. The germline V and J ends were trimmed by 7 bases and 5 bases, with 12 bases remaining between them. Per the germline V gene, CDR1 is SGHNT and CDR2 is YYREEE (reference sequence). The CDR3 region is CASLEGGTEAFF. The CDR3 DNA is TGTGCCAGCTTAGAGGGGGGGACTGAAGCTTTCTTT. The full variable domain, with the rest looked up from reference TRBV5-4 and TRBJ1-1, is ETGVTQSPTHLIKTRGQQVTLRCSSQSGHNTVSWYQQALGQGPQFIFQYYREEENGRGNFPPRFSGLQFPNYSSELNVNALELDDSALYLCASLEGGTEAFFGQGTRLTVV.

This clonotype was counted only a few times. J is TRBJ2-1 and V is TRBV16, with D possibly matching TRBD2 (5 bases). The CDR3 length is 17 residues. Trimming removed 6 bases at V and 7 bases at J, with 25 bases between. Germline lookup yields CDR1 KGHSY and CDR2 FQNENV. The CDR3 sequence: CASSPLRSRLRENEQFF. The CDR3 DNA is TGTGCCAGCAGTCCCCTCCGCAGTCGCCTGAGGGAAAATGAGCAGTTCTTC.

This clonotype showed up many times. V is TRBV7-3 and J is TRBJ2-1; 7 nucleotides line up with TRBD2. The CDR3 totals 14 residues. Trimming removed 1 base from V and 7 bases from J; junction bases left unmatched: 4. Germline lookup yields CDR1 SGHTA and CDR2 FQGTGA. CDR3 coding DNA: TGTGCCAGCAGCTTAAGCGGCGGGAGTAATGAGCAGTTCTTC. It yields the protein CASSLSGGSNEQFF. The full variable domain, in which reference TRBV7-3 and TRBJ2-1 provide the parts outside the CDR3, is GAGVSQTPSNKVTEKGKYVELRCDPISGHTALYWYRQSLGQGPEFLIYFQGTGAADDSGLPNDRFFAVRPEGSVSTLKIQRTERGDSAVYLCASSLSGGSNEQFFGPGTRLTVL.

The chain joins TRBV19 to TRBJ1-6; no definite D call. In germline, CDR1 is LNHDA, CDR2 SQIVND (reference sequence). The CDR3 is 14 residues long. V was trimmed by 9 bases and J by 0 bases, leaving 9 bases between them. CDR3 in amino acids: CARELSSYNSPLHF. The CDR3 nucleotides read TGTGCCAGGGAACTCAGCTCCTATAATTCACCCCTCCACTTT.

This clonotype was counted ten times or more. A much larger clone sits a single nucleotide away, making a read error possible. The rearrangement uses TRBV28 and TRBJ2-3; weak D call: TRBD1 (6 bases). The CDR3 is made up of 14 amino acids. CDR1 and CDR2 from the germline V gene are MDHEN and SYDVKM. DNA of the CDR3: TGTGCCAGCAGTCCGCTGACAGGCACAGGTACGCAGTATTTT. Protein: CASSPLTGTGTQYF.

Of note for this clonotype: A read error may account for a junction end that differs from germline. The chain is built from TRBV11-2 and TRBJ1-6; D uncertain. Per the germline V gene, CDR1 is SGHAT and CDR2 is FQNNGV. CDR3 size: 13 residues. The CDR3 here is CASSSGPNSPLNF. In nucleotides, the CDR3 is TGTGCCAGCAGCTCGGGCCCCAATTCACCCCTCAACTTT.

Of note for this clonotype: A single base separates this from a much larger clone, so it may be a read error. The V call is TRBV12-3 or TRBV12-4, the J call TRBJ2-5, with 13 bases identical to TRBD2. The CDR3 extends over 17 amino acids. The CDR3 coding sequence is TGTGCCAGCAGTCGACCAGGACTAGCGGGAGACCAAGAGACCAAGTACTTC. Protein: CASSRPGLAGDQETKYF.